These T cell receptor beta chains were read from a single sample in a study of control samples from healthy donors and cancer patients. The data were produced by immunoSEQ multiplex PCR, yet TCRdb's version contains in-frame clones alone and is incomplete. This repertoire shows about 220,000 clones, 90% to 95% found once; its top ten account for about 1.6%. Sequenced: blood. The receptors were sampled from a man aged 50-60 years in good health. CDR3s include the opening cysteine and the closing phenylalanine or tryptophan. D genes are given only for firm matches. Clone size is stated in some rows and not others, as once, few, many or a class when expanded.

cdr3_nt cdr3_aa d_call j_call v_call clone_size
TGTGCCTGGAGTGTACTAACCGGGGAGCTGTTTTTT CAWSVLTGELFF . TRBJ2-2 TRBV30 .
TGTGCCACCAGCAGAGATGGGGCGGAGTACTATGGCTACACCTTC CATSRDGAEYYGYTF . TRBJ1-2 TRBV15 .
TGTGCCAGCTCACCACCCCGGGATTTTGAGCAGTTCTTC CASSPPRDFEQFF . TRBJ2-1 TRBV18 .
TGTGCCAGCAGCCCACCGGAAGGGCTAGGCTATGGCTACACCTTC CASSPPEGLGYGYTF . TRBJ1-2 TRBV3-1/TRBV3-2 .
TGTGCCAGTAAGACAGGGGGCCCTCAGCCCCAGCATTTT CASKTGGPQPQHF TRBD1 TRBJ1-5 TRBV19 .
TGTGCCAGTAGTAAAAGGGTACGTTTTGAGGAGACCCAGTACTTC CASSKRVRFEETQYF . TRBJ2-5 TRBV19 .
TGTGCCAGCAGTGATTGGGACGGACTGTTTTTT CASSDWDGLFF . TRBJ1-4 TRBV6-1 .
TGTGCCAGCAGCGTAGGTCCCCGTCAGCCCCAGCATTTT CASSVGPRQPQHF . TRBJ1-5 TRBV9 once
TGCGCCAGCAGCTTGGAACGGAGTGCAACTAATGAAAAACTGTTTTTT CASSLERSATNEKLFF . TRBJ1-4 TRBV5-1 .
TGTGCCAGCAGCGAAGCGGATTTTGAAGCTTTCTTT CASSEADFEAFF . TRBJ1-1 TRBV11-2 .
TGTGCCAGCAGACCTACAGGGGTCGGCTATGGCTACACCTTC CASRPTGVGYGYTF TRBD1 TRBJ1-2 TRBV6-2/TRBV6-3 .
TGCGCCAGCAGCCAAGATCCTCAGTATCAGCCCCAGCATTTT CASSQDPQYQPQHF . TRBJ1-5 TRBV4-1 .
TGTGCCAGCAGCTTAGCTGGGGTGGAGGCCACTGAAGCTTTCTTT CASSLAGVEATEAFF . TRBJ1-1 TRBV7-2 .
TGTGCCAGCAAGTTGTCGGCAGAAGGCTATGGCTACACCTTC CASKLSAEGYGYTF . TRBJ1-2 TRBV2 .
TGTGCCTGGAGTCAGGGGGAAAAACTGTTTTTT CAWSQGEKLFF . TRBJ1-4 TRBV30 .
TGTGCCAGCAGCCAAGAGGCGCGGGGGGGCCTAGAGACCCAGTACTTC CASSQEARGGLETQYF TRBD2 TRBJ2-5 TRBV3-1/TRBV3-2 .
TGTGCCAGCAGTTCAGGGTGGCGCGCCAAAAACATTCAGTACTTC CASSSGWRAKNIQYF . TRBJ2-4 TRBV7-2 .
TGTGCCAGCAGACAGGGGGCGCGTACCGGGGAGCTGTTTTTT CASRQGARTGELFF TRBD1 TRBJ2-2 TRBV9 .
TGTGCCAGCAGTGGAACAGGGGGCGGTGAAGCTTTCTTT CASSGTGGGEAFF TRBD1 TRBJ1-1 TRBV3-1/TRBV3-2 .
TGTGCCAGCAGCCCTTTTCCGGGACAGGGGGCCGGCGGGGAGCTGTTTTTT CASSPFPGQGAGGELFF TRBD1 TRBJ2-2 TRBV2 .
TGTGCCAGCCAGGACAGCTACAGCCAGCCCCAGCATTTT CASQDSYSQPQHF . TRBJ1-5 TRBV6-5 .
TGCGCCAGCAGCTTGGAGTACCAAAGCAATCAGCCCCAGCATTTT CASSLEYQSNQPQHF . TRBJ1-5 TRBV5-1 .
TGTGCTAGTGGTTCGACAGGGGGCACCTATGGCTACACCTTC CASGSTGGTYGYTF TRBD1 TRBJ1-2 TRBV12-5 .
TGTGCCAGCAGCTTCTCAGGGGCGGGATCCTACGAGCAGTACTTC CASSFSGAGSYEQYF . TRBJ2-7 TRBV7-2 .
TGTGCCAGCTCACCCCAGGGGGCGCTTGGTGGACCCCTCCACTTT CASSPQGALGGPLHF TRBD1 TRBJ1-6 TRBV18 .
TGCGCCAGCAGCCTCAGACCTACTCCGGGGGTCTATGGCTACACCTTC CASSLRPTPGVYGYTF . TRBJ1-2 TRBV5-1 once
TGTGCCAGCAGTTTAGAGACAGGCAATTCACCCCTCCACTTT CASSLETGNSPLHF . TRBJ1-6 TRBV28 .
TGTGCCAGCTCACCTACTGACAGGGGATCACCCCTCCACTTT CASSPTDRGSPLHF TRBD1 TRBJ1-6 TRBV18 .
TGTGCCAGCAGCCTATTGGACAGGGTCACAGATACGCAGTATTTT CASSLLDRVTDTQYF TRBD1 TRBJ2-3 TRBV2 .
TGCGCCAGCAGTTCGGGTTCGGAAAACATTCAGTACTTC CASSSGSENIQYF . TRBJ2-4 TRBV5-1 .
TGTGCCAGCTGGATGGAGGCAGGGCTCAATTCACCCCTCCACTTT CASWMEAGLNSPLHF . TRBJ1-6 TRBV2 .
TGTGCCACCAGTGAAAGCTTAGACGGGGGGGCTCTGCGGGAGACCCAGTACTTC CATSESLDGGALRETQYF TRBD2 TRBJ2-5 TRBV24-1 .
TGTGCCAGCAGTGGACAGGGGGCGCGGGGCTATGGCTACACCTTC CASSGQGARGYGYTF TRBD1 TRBJ1-2 TRBV2 once
TGCGCCGGCAGCCCGGAACCCCTAGCGGGGGGGCGGGATGAGCAGTTCTTC CAGSPEPLAGGRDEQFF TRBD2 TRBJ2-1 TRBV5-1 .
TGTGCCAGCAGCTTGAAAGGCGCCGGTAACACTGAAGCTTTCTTT CASSLKGAGNTEAFF . TRBJ1-1 TRBV11-2 .
TGTGCCAGCAGTTTTCCTCCAGCACGGGAGCAGTTCTTC CASSFPPAREQFF . TRBJ2-1 TRBV28 .
TGCGCCAGCAGCATACAGGGTCCCGGGGAGCTGTTTTTT CASSIQGPGELFF . TRBJ2-2 TRBV5-1 .
TGTGCCAGCAGTAGACGAGAGACCCAGTACTTC CASSRRETQYF . TRBJ2-5 TRBV6-2/TRBV6-3 .
TGTGCCAGCAGCAAAGCGCTTACAGAAGGGGAGGGTAGGAACTATGGCTACACCTTC CASSKALTEGEGRNYGYTF . TRBJ1-2 TRBV21-1 .
TGCGCCAGCAGTGAGCCGGACAGAGGAGGAGATACGCAGTATTTT CASSEPDRGGDTQYF . TRBJ2-3 TRBV10-1 .
TGTGCCAGCAGCCCCTATAGCGGGGTGGGCACCGGGGAGCTGTTTTTT CASSPYSGVGTGELFF TRBD2 TRBJ2-2 TRBV7-2 .
TGCGCCAGCAGCCATCGCGTAGCAACCCCGGGACTAGCGGGGAGCTCCTACAATGAGCAGTTCTTC CASSHRVATPGLAGSSYNEQFF TRBD2 TRBJ2-1 TRBV4-1 few
TGTGCCAGCAGTTCCCTCGCATACAGGGGCGGTGGCTACACCTTC CASSSLAYRGGGYTF TRBD1 TRBJ1-2 TRBV27 .
TGTGCCAGCAGCCAAGAGCCGGGCGGGACCCAGCATTTT CASSQEPGGTQHF . TRBJ1-5 TRBV3-1/TRBV3-2 .